The next 20 T cell receptor beta chains were all read from a single sample in a study of spatial heterogeneity in lung cancer. Time point noted: sample taken at primary tumor resection. Without sorting, whole RNA was sequenced from tumor, nontumor lung or frozen PBMC. TCRdb fed the 5' RACE reads into MiXCR, producing one record per CDR3 protein. The table has approximately 81,000 distinct CDR3 sequences, about 12% seen once. The sample here was PBMCs, taken at surgery. These receptors all come from a male donor with early-stage non-small cell lung cancer.

This clonotype appeared many times. The CDR3: CASSQDAPIQETQYF. CDR3 in DNA: TGTGCCAGCAGCCAAGATGCACCGATTCAAGAGACCCAGTACTTC. The V call is TRBV3-1, the J call TRBJ2-5; D gene uncertain. The CDR3 contains 15 residues. In germline, CDR1 is LGHDT, CDR2 YNNKEL (reference sequence). Trimming cost V 0 bases and J 2 bases, with 10 bases left between them.

This clonotype came up a few times. The rearrangement joins TRBV3-1 to TRBJ2-7; D may be TRBD1 or TRBD2 (5 bases each). V lost 1 base and J 10 bases, leaving 17 bases between the germline ends. The CDR3 is made up of 14 amino acids. Germline-derived CDR1 and CDR2 are LGHDT and YNNKEL (reference sequence). The CDR3 DNA is TGTGCCAGCAGCCAAGGCCGATCGGGGACCCGACAGTACTTC. As protein: CASSQGRSGTRQYF.

This chain uses TRBV6-2 or TRBV6-3 with TRBJ2-4, with D perhaps TRBD2 (6 bases). CDR1 MNHEY and CDR2 SVGEGT come from the germline V gene. The CDR3 is 15 amino acids. V dropped 6 bases and J dropped 6 bases, with 18 bases sitting between them. The CDR3 loop is CASSLYGGRGNIQYF. The CDR3 bases are TGTGCCAGCAGCCTCTATGGCGGGCGGGGAAACATTCAGTACTTC.

The chain's CDR3 is CAVTDFGTEAFF. As DNA, the CDR3 is TGTGCCGTGACAGATTTCGGTACTGAAGCTTTCTTT. The genes are TRBV10-3 and TRBJ1-1; tentatively, D is TRBD1 (5 bases). Per germline, CDR1 ENHRY and CDR2 SYGVKD. CDR3 size: 12 residues. The V gene lost 11 bases and the J gene lost 5 bases, with 15 bases spanning the gap.

The gene calls are TRBV7-8 and TRBJ1-3; D perhaps matches TRBD1 (5 bases). Germline loops: CDR1 SGHVS, CDR2 FQNEAQ. Trimming cost V 2 bases and J 1 base, with 18 bases left between them. The CDR3 is 18 amino acids. The CDR3 DNA reads as TGTGCCAGCAGCTTAAGAGGTTCCCGGACAAGTTCTGGAAACACCATATATTTT. As protein: CASSLRGSRTSSGNTIYF. Full variable domain (rest looked up from reference TRBV7-8 and TRBJ1-3): GAGVSQSPRYKVAKRGQDVALRCDPISGHVSLFWYQQALGQGPEFLTYFQNEAQLDKSGLPSDRFFAERPEGSVSTLKIQRTQQEDSAVYLCASSLRGSRTSSGNTIYFGEGSWLTVV.

Many counts were recorded for this clonotype. V is TRBV29-1 and J is TRBJ2-3; the D is unclear. V lost 7 bases and J 2 bases, leaving 10 bases between the germline ends. The germline V gene has CDR1 SQVTM and CDR2 ANQGSEA. The CDR3 totals 12 residues. As DNA, the CDR3 is TGCAGCGCCCGTCCTTACACAGATACGCAGTATTTT. As protein: CSARPYTDTQYF.

This clonotype has just a few counts. The chain combines TRBV6-5 with TRBJ2-5, with a possible D match to TRBD2 (5 bases). The CDR3 totals 14 residues. CDR1 and CDR2 (germline): MNHEY, SVGAGI. Trimming removed 4 bases at V and 4 bases at J, with 13 bases between. The CDR3 coding sequence is TGTGCCAGCAGTTCCCGGACTGCCGGAGAGACCCAGTACTTC. Protein sequence: CASSSRTAGETQYF.

The chain employs TRBV5-1 and TRBJ1-1; D is ambiguous. Germline V CDR1 and CDR2: SGHRS, YFSETQ. The CDR3 has 13 amino acids. V lost 4 bases to trimming and J lost 6 bases, with 13 bases between them. The CDR3 bases are TGCGCCAGCAGCGGAGACGTTCGAGCTGAAGCTTTCTTT. It translates to CASSGDVRAEAFF.

This clonotype was detected only a few times. The rearrangement joins TRBV20-1 to TRBJ2-3; TRBD2 matches at 10 bases. The CDR3 length is 17 residues. CDR1 and CDR2 (germline): DFQATT, SNEGSKA (reference sequence). Germline trimming cut 3 bases from V and 0 bases from J; bases unmatched to any gene: 9. CDR3 nucleotide sequence: TGCAGTGCTAGTCCTAGCGGGGGCCTTACTAGCACAGATACGCAGTATTTT. Translating gives CSASPSGGLTSTDTQYF.

This chain connects TRBV20-1 to TRBJ2-7; D assignment may be TRBD1 or TRBD2 (6 bases each). The CDR3 covers 12 residues. Germline V lookup: CDR1 DFQATT, CDR2 SNEGSKA (reference sequence). Between the trimmed V and J ends, which lost 1 base and 5 bases, there was a span of 9 bases. The DNA of the CDR3 is TGCAGTGCTAGAGGGGGGGCCGACGAGCAGTACTTC. Its protein product is CSARGGADEQYF.

This clonotype has more than one count but fewer than ten. V is TRBV6-6 and J is TRBJ2-5; TRBD1 might be the D (7 bases). Trimming shortened V by 10 bases and J by 4 bases, and 16 bases separated the two germline ends. The CDR3 runs to 13 residues. The germline gives CDR1 MNHNY, CDR2 SVGAGI (reference sequence). CDR3 protein: CATIRGVGETQYF. The DNA of the CDR3 is TGTGCCACCATCAGGGGGGTAGGAGAGACCCAGTACTTC.

J is TRBJ1-1 and V is TRBV9, with D unresolved. Trimming took off 3 bases at V and 0 bases at J, with 9 bases between the two ends. Per germline, CDR1 SGDLS and CDR2 YYNGEE. This CDR3 contains 14 residues. CDR3 loop: CASSGGGMNTEAFF. CDR3 DNA: TGTGCCAGCAGCGGAGGAGGCATGAACACTGAAGCTTTCTTT. Using reference TRBV9 and TRBJ1-1 for the parts outside the CDR3, the full variable domain is DSGVTQTPKHLITATGQRVTLRCSPRSGDLSVYWYQQSLDQGLQFLIQYYNGEERAKGNILERFSAQQFPDLHSELNLSSLELGDSALYFCASSGGGMNTEAFFGQGTRLTVV.

This clonotype has a count of ten or more. The V and J genes are TRBV25-1 and TRBJ2-3; a possible D gene is TRBD1 (6 bases). Germline CDR1 is MGHDK and CDR2 is SYGVNS. The CDR3 has 13 residues. The V gene lost 7 bases and the J gene lost 1 base, with 9 bases spanning the gap. CDR3 nucleotides: TGTGCCAGCATCCGGACAGGCACAGATACGCAGTATTTT. Protein: CASIRTGTDTQYF. Full variable domain (remainder filled in from reference TRBV25-1 and TRBJ2-3): EADIYQTPRYLVIGTGKKITLECSQTMGHDKMYWYQQDPGMELHLIHYSYGVNSTEKGDLSSESTVSRIRTEHFPLTLESARPSHTSQYLCASIRTGTDTQYFGPGTRLTVL.

Turning to this clonotype: One junction end disagrees with the germline gene, perhaps due to a read error. J is TRBJ2-1 and V is TRBV5-1; D may be TRBD2 (6 bases). Germline V CDR1 and CDR2: SGHRS, YFSETQ. The length of the CDR3 is 12 residues. This CDR3 is CASRLEGREQFF. The DNA for the CDR3 is TGCGCCAGCAGGTTGGAGGGCCGTGAGCAGTTCTTC.

The chain links TRBV15 to TRBJ2-1, with 9 bases that match TRBD2. J gave up 5 bases and V 4 bases, and 15 bases lay outside the gene matches. This CDR3 has 18 residues. Germline values: CDR1 LNHNV, CDR2 YYDKDF (reference sequence). The DNA for the CDR3 is TGTGCCACCAGCATCCCGGTTGGGATTAGCGGGAGCAACAATGAGCAGTTCTTC. Translating it yields CATSIPVGISGSNNEQFF. The full variable domain, its missing parts supplied by reference TRBV15 and TRBJ2-1, is DAMVIQNPRYQVTQFGKPVTLSCSQTLNHNVMYWYQQKSSQAPKLLFHYYDKDFNNEADTPDNFQSRRPNTSFCFLDIRSPGLGDTAMYLCATSIPVGISGSNNEQFFGPGTRLTVL.

The table lists this clonotype with many counts. The chain employs TRBV5-1 and TRBJ2-7; TRBD2 matches 7 bases. In germline, CDR1 is SGHRS, CDR2 YFSETQ. V was clipped by 3 bases and J by 5 bases; unmatched bases: 11. The CDR3 loop spans 15 amino acids. Here the CDR3 reads CASSSEPGLRNEQYF. The CDR3 coding sequence is TGCGCCAGCAGCTCCGAGCCGGGACTAAGGAACGAGCAGTACTTC.

Ten or more counts support this clonotype. V and J are TRBV29-1 and TRBJ1-1; D is possibly TRBD1 (5 bases). Between the trimmed V and J ends, which lost 7 bases and 1 base, there was a span of 10 bases. CDR1 and CDR2 (germline): SQVTM, ANQGSEA. This CDR3 spans 12 amino acids. The CDR3 nucleotides are TGCAGCGGAGGACATCGGAACACTGAAGCTTTCTTT. It is translated as CSGGHRNTEAFF.

This clonotype was found many times. V gene TRBV24-1 combines with J gene TRBJ2-2; D unresolved. V lost 4 bases and J lost 7, with 9 bases in between. CDR1 is KGHDR and CDR2 is SFDVKD in the germline V gene. This CDR3 has 13 residues. CDR3 in amino acids: CATSDPTNGELFF. DNA of the CDR3: TGTGCCACCAGTGACCCGACCAACGGGGAGCTGTTTTTT.

This clonotype was counted many times. The V and J genes are TRBV7-2 and TRBJ2-1; D tentatively reads TRBD1 or TRBD2 (5 bases each). CDR3 length: 16 residues. CDR1 is SGHTA and CDR2 is FQGNSA in the germline V gene. Trimming shortened V by 5 bases and J by 2 bases, and 16 bases separated the two germline ends. The CDR3 loop is CASSRTQGFTYNEQFF. The DNA for the CDR3 is TGTGCCAGCAGCCGGACTCAGGGATTTACCTACAATGAGCAGTTCTTC.

Ten or more counts support this clonotype. The chain is built from TRBV3-1 and TRBJ1-5, with 7 positions matching TRBD1. Per the germline V gene, CDR1 is LGHDT and CDR2 is YNNKEL (reference sequence). The V and J ends lost 6 bases and 2 bases, in that order; junction bases with no gene match: 4. The CDR3 runs to 14 residues. The CDR3 region is CASSYRGGNQPQHF. CDR3 sequence (DNA): TGTGCCAGCAGTTACAGGGGCGGCAATCAGCCCCAGCATTTT.